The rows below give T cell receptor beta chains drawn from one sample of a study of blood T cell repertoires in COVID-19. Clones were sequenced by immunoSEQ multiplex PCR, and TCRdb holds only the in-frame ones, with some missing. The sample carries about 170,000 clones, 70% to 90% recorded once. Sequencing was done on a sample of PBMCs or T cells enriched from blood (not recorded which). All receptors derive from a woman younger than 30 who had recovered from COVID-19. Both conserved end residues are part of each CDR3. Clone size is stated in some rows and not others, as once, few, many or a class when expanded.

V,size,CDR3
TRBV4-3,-,CASSQTGTRLDTQYF
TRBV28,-,CASSLRGSWYEQYF
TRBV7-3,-,CASSHKRAAYNEQFF
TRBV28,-,CASSPSGTASYEQYF
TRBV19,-,CASSIIPDEQFF
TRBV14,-,CASSPAGGETQYF
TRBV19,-,CASSMYGTKAGELFF
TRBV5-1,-,CASSSVTVSEQYF
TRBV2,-,CAGAPSRGTGELFF
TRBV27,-,CASSPPRDRNGETQYF
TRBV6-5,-,CASSYREYNEQFF
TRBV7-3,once,CASSLSRGDTQYF
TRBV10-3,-,CAISGLAGHPSYEQYF
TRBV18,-,CASSPGGRDSTKNIQYF
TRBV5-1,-,CASSLLGVLARNTEAFF
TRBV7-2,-,CASSLASGSYEQYF
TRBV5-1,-,CASSSTGSNDEQYF
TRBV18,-,CASRDRVAGTEAFF
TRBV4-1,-,CASSQDSGYGYNSPLHF
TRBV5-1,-,CASSHTPGTSGKNEQFF
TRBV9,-,CASSPNGQGDTGELFF
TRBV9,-,CASSVGGGATYEQYF
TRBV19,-,CASSIFTFPTDRYGYTF
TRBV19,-,CASSIVTGGMNTEAFF
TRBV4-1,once,CASSPPPSQGSNEKLFF
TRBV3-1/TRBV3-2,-,CAGSPSISGTGGYYGYTF
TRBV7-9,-,CASSPPDSHEQWAFF
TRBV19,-,CASSIPVGRAGYGYTF
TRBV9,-,CASSLGLASTDTQYF
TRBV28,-,CASSFARARLNEQFF
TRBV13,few,CASSVGQVDYGYTF
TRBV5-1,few,CASSFIAGTDTQYF
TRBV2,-,CASSERDTQYF
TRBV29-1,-,CSVAGLAIPYEQYF
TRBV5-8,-,CASDRLAVPYEQYF
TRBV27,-,CASSLSSYNEQFF
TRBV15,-,CATSRDRTSGSYTQYF
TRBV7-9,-,CASSLPRASGIYEQYF
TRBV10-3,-,CAPYTQGHSYEQYF